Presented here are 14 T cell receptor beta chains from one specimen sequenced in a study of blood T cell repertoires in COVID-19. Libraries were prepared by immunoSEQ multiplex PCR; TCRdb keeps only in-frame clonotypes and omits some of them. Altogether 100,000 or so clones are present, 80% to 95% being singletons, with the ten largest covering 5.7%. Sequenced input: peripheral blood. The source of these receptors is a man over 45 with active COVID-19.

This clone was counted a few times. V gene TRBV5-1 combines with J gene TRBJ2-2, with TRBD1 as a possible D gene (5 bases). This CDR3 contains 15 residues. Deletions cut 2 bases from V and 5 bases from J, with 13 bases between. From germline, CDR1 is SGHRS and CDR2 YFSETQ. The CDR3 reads CASSLSQGKTGELFF. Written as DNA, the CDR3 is TGCGCCAGCAGCTTAAGCCAGGGAAAAACCGGGGAGCTGTTTTTT.

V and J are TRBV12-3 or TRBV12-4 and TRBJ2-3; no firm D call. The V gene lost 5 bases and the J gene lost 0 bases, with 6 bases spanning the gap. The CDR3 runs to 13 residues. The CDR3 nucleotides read TGTGCCAGCAGTGGAGTTAGCACAGATACGCAGTATTTT. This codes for CASSGVSTDTQYF.

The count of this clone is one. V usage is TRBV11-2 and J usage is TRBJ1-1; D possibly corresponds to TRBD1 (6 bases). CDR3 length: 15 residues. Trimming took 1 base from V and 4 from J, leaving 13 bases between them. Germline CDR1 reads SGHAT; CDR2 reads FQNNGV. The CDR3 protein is CASSLGYRAGTEAFF. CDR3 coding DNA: TGTGCCAGCAGCTTAGGATACAGGGCGGGCACTGAAGCTTTCTTT.

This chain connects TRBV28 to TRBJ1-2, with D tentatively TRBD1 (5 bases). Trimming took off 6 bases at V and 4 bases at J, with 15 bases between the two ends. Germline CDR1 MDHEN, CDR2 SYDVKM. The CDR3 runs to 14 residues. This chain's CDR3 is CASSSLGGAYGYTF. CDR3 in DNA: TGTGCCAGCAGCTCTCTCGGGGGAGCCTATGGCTACACCTTC.

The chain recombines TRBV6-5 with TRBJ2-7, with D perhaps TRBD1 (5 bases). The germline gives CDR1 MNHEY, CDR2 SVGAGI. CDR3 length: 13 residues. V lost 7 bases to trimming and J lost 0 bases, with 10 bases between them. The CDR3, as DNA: TGTGCCAGCAATACAGGCGCCTCCTACGAGCAGTACTTC. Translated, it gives CASNTGASYEQYF.

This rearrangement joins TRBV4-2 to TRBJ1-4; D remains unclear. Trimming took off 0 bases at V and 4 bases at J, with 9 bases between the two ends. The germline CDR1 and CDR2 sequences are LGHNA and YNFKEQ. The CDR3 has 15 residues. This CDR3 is CASSQDDSNNEKLFF. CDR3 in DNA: TGTGCCAGCAGCCAAGATGACTCCAATAATGAAAAACTGTTTTTT.

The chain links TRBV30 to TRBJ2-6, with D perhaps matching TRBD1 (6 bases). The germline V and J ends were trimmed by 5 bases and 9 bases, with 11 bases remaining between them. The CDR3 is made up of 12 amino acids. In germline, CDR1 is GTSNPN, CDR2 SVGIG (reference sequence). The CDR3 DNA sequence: TGTGCCTGGGACAGGACGGACAACGTCCTGACTTTC. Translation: CAWDRTDNVLTF.

The CDR3 sequence: CASSYLSQETQYF. CDR3 coding DNA: TGTGCCAGCAGTTACCTCTCCCAAGAGACCCAGTACTTC. The V and J genes are TRBV6-5 and TRBJ2-5; unclear D gene. Germline-derived CDR1 and CDR2 are MNHEY and SVGAGI. V was cut by 2 bases and J by 1 base, with 5 bases left in between. CDR3 length equals 13 residues.

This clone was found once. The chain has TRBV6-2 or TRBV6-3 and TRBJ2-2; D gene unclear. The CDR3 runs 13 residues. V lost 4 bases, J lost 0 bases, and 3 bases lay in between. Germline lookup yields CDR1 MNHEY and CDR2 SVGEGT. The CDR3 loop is CASSFANTGELFF. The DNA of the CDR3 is TGTGCCAGCAGTTTCGCGAACACCGGGGAGCTGTTTTTT.

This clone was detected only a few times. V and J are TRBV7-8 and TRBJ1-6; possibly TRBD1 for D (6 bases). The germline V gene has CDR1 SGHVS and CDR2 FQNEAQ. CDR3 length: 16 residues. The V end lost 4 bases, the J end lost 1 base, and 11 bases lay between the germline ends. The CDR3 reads CASSYTGQSYNSPLHF. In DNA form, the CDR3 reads TGTGCCAGCAGCTATACAGGGCAGTCCTATAATTCACCCCTCCACTTT.

The CDR3 coding sequence is TGTGCCAGCAGCCACGAAGGGCAGGGCTATGGCTACACCTTC. Its protein is CASSHEGQGYGYTF. The chain carries TRBV4-2 and TRBJ1-2; D is perhaps TRBD1 (5 bases). The CDR3 consists of 14 residues. Germline lookup yields CDR1 LGHNA and CDR2 YNFKEQ. Trimming took 3 bases from V and 4 from J, leaving 12 bases between them.

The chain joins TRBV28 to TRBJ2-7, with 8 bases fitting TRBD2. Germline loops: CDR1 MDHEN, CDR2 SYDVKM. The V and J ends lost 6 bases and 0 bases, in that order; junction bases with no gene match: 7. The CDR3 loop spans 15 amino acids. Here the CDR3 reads CASSPTSGSSYEQYF. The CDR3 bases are TGTGCCAGCAGCCCAACTAGCGGAAGCTCCTACGAGCAGTACTTC.

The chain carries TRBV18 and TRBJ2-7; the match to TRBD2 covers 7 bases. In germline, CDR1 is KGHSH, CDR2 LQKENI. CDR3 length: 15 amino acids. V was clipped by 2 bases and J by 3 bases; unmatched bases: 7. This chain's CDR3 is CASSPSGRESYEQYF. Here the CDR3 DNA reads TGTGCCAGCTCACCATCGGGGCGGGAGAGCTACGAGCAGTACTTC. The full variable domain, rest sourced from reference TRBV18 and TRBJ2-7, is NAGVMQNPRHLVRRRGQEARLRCSPMKGHSHVYWYRQLPEEGLKFMVYLQKENIIDESGMPKERFSAEFPKEGPSILRIQQVVRGDSAAYFCASSPSGRESYEQYFGPGTRLTVT.

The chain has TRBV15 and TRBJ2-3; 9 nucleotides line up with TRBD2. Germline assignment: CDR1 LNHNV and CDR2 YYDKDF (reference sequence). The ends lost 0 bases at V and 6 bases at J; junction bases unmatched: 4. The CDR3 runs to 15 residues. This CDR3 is CATSRDLREGDTQYF. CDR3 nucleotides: TGTGCCACCAGCAGAGATCTGCGGGAGGGGGATACGCAGTATTTT.